The subject of this entry is one T cell receptor (beta chain). It lacks a known antigen. One base away there is no much larger clone; base qualities are not given. This sample is drawn from a study of CD8 T cells in ankylosing spondylitis (dated by TCRdb to about 2017). For the wider study: The study profiled T cell receptor beta repertoires in healthy donors and ankylosing spondylitis patients to find disease-linked TCR variants. The whole study cohort included some 100 healthy donors and 25 ankylosing spondylitis patients. Peripheral blood was sampled, and synovial fluid was also collected from ankylosing spondylitis patients.

These reads were obtained on an Illumina HiSeq 2500. TCR beta libraries were prepared by quantitative 5'-RACE with molecular barcodes. From the authors' description of their analysis: Disease-linked TCR variants were identified with a new computational method built on a probabilistic model of VDJ rearrangement. TCRdb cleaned the public reads at Q25 with fastp, built clones with MiXCR and kept in-frame beta chains. Rows matching on CDR3 protein sequence are summarized as one entry with the most common DNA and genes. TCRdb assigned the V and J calls; the authors' analysis was not used. In all, the sample holds around 770,000 distinct CDR3 sequences, and around 11% of those were seen once. 0.51% of the sample belongs to the ten largest clones. Via the germline V gene (reference sequence), CDR1 is SEHNR and CDR2 FQNEAQ. Clipping removes 3 bases from V and 1 base from J, with 10 as the unmatched junction base count. The CDR3 contains 17 residues, cysteine and phenylalanine counted. CDR3 DNA is the only sequence kept; it has 51 bases, read in frame from the first base.

Overall study outcomes, separate from this receptor: Some TCR beta motif variants had previously been reported in synovial fluid and blood of reactive arthritis patients, which suggested common disease-initiation mechanisms. A TCR beta motif made up of several highly homologous amino acid variants appeared to be characteristic of blood from ankylosing spondylitis patients. The disease-linked clones were reported as significantly enriched in matched synovial fluid samples from ankylosing spondylitis patients. In peripheral blood, the disease-linked clones were found at relatively low frequencies and had a CD8+ phenotype.

The chain uses TRBV7-9 and TRBJ2-5; the junction holds 8 bases that match TRBD1. The origin of this receptor is a male donor with ankylosing spondylitis. Sequenced: blood, either unsorted or a sorted T cell fraction (not recorded which). The DNA sequence is given as TGTGCCAGCAGCTTCGTTCGGACAGGGCTGCCCCAAGAGACCCAGTACTTC. It codes for CASSFVRTGLPQETQYF.